One sample yielded the 26 T cell receptor beta chains listed below, sequenced in a study of CD8 T cells in Susac syndrome (dated by TCRdb to the late 2010s). Library prep was done by the immunoSEQ multiplex PCR assay. RNA was extracted using the RNeasy kit, and about 0.45 to 1 microgram was reverse transcribed with random hexamers. Clones were called with MiXCR by TCRdb after fastp trimmed the public reads at Q25, and only in-frame beta chains were retained. Every CDR3 protein is listed once, alongside the most common genes and DNA of its rows. Here the sample has around 180,000 distinct CDR3 sequences; 85% to 95% occur a single time. 0.15% to 0.2% of the sample is held by the ten biggest clonotypes. The specimen was CD8+ T cells from PBMCs. Every receptor here comes from a human donor with multiple sclerosis.

V is TRBV29-1 and J is TRBJ2-3, with no clear D. Trimming removed 1 base from V and 2 bases from J, with 13 bases in between. Germline values: CDR1 SQVTM, CDR2 ANQGSEA. CDR3 size: 15 residues. CDR3 amino acids: CSVEVVGAHTDTQYF. Here the CDR3 DNA reads TGCAGCGTTGAAGTAGTAGGAGCGCACACAGATACGCAGTATTTT.

The chain recombines TRBV7-9 with TRBJ1-4, with 8 bases aligning to TRBD1. Germline CDR1 reads SEHNR; CDR2 reads FQNEAQ (reference sequence). With V trimmed by 5 bases and J by 8 bases, 10 bases remained unmatched. The CDR3 extends over 15 amino acids. The DNA for the CDR3 is TGTGCCAGCAGCGGTCCAGGGGGCGCAACGGAAAAACTGTTTTTT. This translates into CASSGPGGATEKLFF.

The genes are TRBV28 and TRBJ2-1; D is perhaps TRBD2 (5 bases). The CDR3 runs 14 residues. Looked up from germline, CDR1 is MDHEN and CDR2 is SYDVKM. V shed 6 bases and J shed 7 bases, with 16 bases lying between them. The CDR3, as DNA: TGTGCCAGCAGCCTCCCGGGGAGTCTGAATGAGCAGTTCTTC. As protein: CASSLPGSLNEQFF.

CDR3 amino acids: CASSLVSHEQYF. CDR3 sequence (DNA): TGTGCCAGCAGCTTAGTTTCCCACGAGCAGTACTTC. This rearrangement joins TRBV7-2 to TRBJ2-7; D not resolved. CDR3 length equals 12 residues. CDR1 and CDR2 (germline): SGHTA, FQGNSA. Trimming took off 1 base at V and 5 bases at J, with 6 bases between the two ends. Complete variable domain (other parts from reference TRBV7-2 and TRBJ2-7): GAGVSQSPSNKVTEKGKDVELRCDPISGHTALYWYRQSLGQGLEFLIYFQGNSAPDKSGLPSDRFSAERTGGSVSTLTIQRTQQEDSAVYLCASSLVSHEQYFGPGTRLTVT.

The chain carries TRBV6-1 and TRBJ2-7; 11 nucleotides match TRBD2. Germline V gene lookup returns CDR1 MNHNS and CDR2 SASEGT. The CDR3 is 16 amino acids. The J segment lost 3 bases and the V segment lost 5 bases, leaving 9 bases of the junction unmatched. The CDR3 spells CASSPLRLAGLYEQYF. The CDR3 coding sequence is TGTGCCAGCAGTCCCCTGAGACTAGCGGGACTCTACGAGCAGTACTTC.

The chain couples TRBV23-1 to TRBJ2-3; 9 nucleotides align to TRBD2. TRBV23-1 is assigned to the ORF class and has an uncertain function. V lost 11 bases and J lost 15; bases outside the gene matches: 12. The CDR3 totals 11 residues. This CDR3 reads CALPGGGGEYF. The CDR3 DNA sequence: TGCGCCCTCCCCGGGGGCGGGGGGGAATATTTT.

The rearrangement joins TRBV10-3 to TRBJ2-3; unclear D gene. The CDR3 is made up of 14 amino acids. Germline CDR1 and CDR2: ENHRY and SYGVKD. V lost 0 bases and J lost 3, with 7 bases in between. This CDR3 reads CAISESEATDTQYF. The CDR3 bases are TGTGCCATCAGTGAGTCTGAAGCGACAGATACGCAGTATTTT.

This chain uses TRBV27 with TRBJ2-1, with 10 bases aligning to TRBD2. V was clipped by 3 bases and J by 0 bases; unmatched bases: 2. The CDR3 consists of 16 residues. CDR1 and CDR2 (germline): MNHEY, SMNVEV (reference sequence). The CDR3 spells CASSFLAGASYNEQFF. CDR3 coding DNA: TGTGCCAGCAGTTTCCTAGCGGGAGCCTCCTACAATGAGCAGTTCTTC.

The rearrangement links TRBV20-1 to TRBJ2-7, with 8 nucleotides matching TRBD2. Germline CDR1 is DFQATT and CDR2 is SNEGSKA (reference sequence). V shed 0 bases, J shed 2 bases, and the junction held 6 bases outside the gene matches. The CDR3 covers 15 residues. This CDR3 reads CSARDQQRETYEQYF. CDR3 nucleotide sequence: TGCAGTGCTAGAGATCAACAGCGGGAGACCTACGAGCAGTACTTC.

The genes are TRBV9 and TRBJ2-7; D unclear. The length of the CDR3 is 13 residues. Germline CDR1 and CDR2: SGDLS and YYNGEE. Trimming removed 0 bases at V and 1 base at J, with 5 bases between. CDR3 amino acids: CASSVAQSYEQYF. In DNA, the CDR3 is TGTGCCAGCAGCGTAGCTCAATCCTACGAGCAGTACTTC. Variable domain in full (rest from reference TRBV9 and TRBJ2-7): DSGVTQTPKHLITATGQRVTLRCSPRSGDLSVYWYQQSLDQGLQFLIQYYNGEERAKGNILERFSAQQFPDLHSELNLSSLELGDSALYFCASSVAQSYEQYFGPGTRLTVT.

V is TRBV9 and J is TRBJ1-6; TRBD1 agrees at 7 bases. Germline V lookup: CDR1 SGDLS, CDR2 YYNGEE. The CDR3 extends over 15 amino acids. The J segment lost 9 bases and the V segment lost 0 bases, leaving 6 bases of the junction unmatched. This CDR3 reads CASSVDRGRSSPLHF. The CDR3 DNA sequence: TGTGCCAGCAGCGTAGACAGGGGACGGAGTTCACCCCTCCACTTT.

The chain carries TRBV9 and TRBJ2-3; TRBD2 matches at 7 bases. Per germline, CDR1 SGDLS and CDR2 YYNGEE. The CDR3 loop spans 16 amino acids. With V trimmed by 0 bases and J by 3 bases, 7 bases remained unmatched. The CDR3 is CASSVAGGGPTDTQYF. The CDR3 bases are TGTGCCAGCAGCGTAGCCGGGGGAGGGCCGACAGATACGCAGTATTTT.

The V gene is TRBV2, the J gene TRBJ2-2, with TRBD2 matching over 8 bases. The CDR3 extends over 15 amino acids. With 11 bases clipped from V and 7 bases from J, the junction kept 15 bases outside the gene matches. The germline gives CDR1 SNHLY, CDR2 FYNNEI. CDR3: CALRFTGGPSGELFF. The CDR3 DNA is TGTGCCCTACGTTTTACGGGAGGGCCCAGCGGGGAGCTGTTTTTT.

V usage is TRBV29-1 and J usage is TRBJ2-6, with a tentative D call TRBD2 (6 bases). The CDR3 totals 16 residues. CDR1 SQVTM and CDR2 ANQGSEA come from the germline V gene. Trimming left V 5 bases short and J 3 bases short, with 17 bases between. The CDR3 bases are TGCAGCGTTCCTGGGACTTCGATTTTTGGGGCCAACGTCCTGACTTTC. It translates to CSVPGTSIFGANVLTF.

This chain joins TRBV19 and TRBJ2-7; D is unclear. Germline lookup yields CDR1 LNHDA and CDR2 SQIVND (reference sequence). The germline V and J ends were trimmed by 5 bases and 4 bases, with 15 bases remaining between them. This CDR3 is built from 14 residues. CDR3 nucleotide sequence: TGTGCCAGTAGTCCCACCGCGCGCCGGTACGAGCAGTACTTC. Residues: CASSPTARRYEQYF.

The J gene is TRBJ2-1, the V gene TRBV4-1, with D perhaps TRBD2 (5 bases). This CDR3 region has 13 residues. Looked up from germline, CDR1 is MGHRA and CDR2 is YSYEKL. Trimming took 3 bases from V and 8 from J, leaving 11 bases between them. The CDR3 here is CASSHRTSYEQFF. The DNA for the CDR3 is TGCGCCAGCAGCCATCGAACTAGTTATGAGCAGTTCTTC.

In its sample, this clonotype was seen once. J is TRBJ2-1 and V is TRBV10-2; 12 bases map to TRBD2. Unmatched junction bases numbered 7, after V lost 8 bases and J lost 5 bases. The CDR3 loop spans 15 amino acids. Germline assignment: CDR1 WSHSY and CDR2 SAAADI. The CDR3 nucleotides are TGCGCCAGCGGGCCGCTAGCGGGAGGGAACAATGAGCAGTTCTTC. It yields the protein CASGPLAGGNNEQFF.

This chain connects TRBV27 to TRBJ2-7, with 8 bases fitting TRBD1. With V trimmed by 5 bases and J by 0 bases, 3 bases remained unmatched. The CDR3 runs to 14 residues. Per the germline V gene, CDR1 is MNHEY and CDR2 is SMNVEV (reference sequence). The CDR3 loop is CASSSQGASYEQYF. CDR3 in DNA: TGTGCCAGCAGTAGCCAGGGGGCCTCCTACGAGCAGTACTTC.

V and J are TRBV23-1 and TRBJ1-1, with unresolved D. Being an ORF, TRBV23-1 has a function that is uncertain. The CDR3 extends over 9 amino acids. Trimming pared 7 bases from V and 4 bases from J, leaving 1 base between. The CDR3 region has the DNA TGCGCCAGCACCACTGAAGCTTTCTTT. It codes for CASTTEAFF.

This chain connects TRBV3-1 to TRBJ2-1, with 9 bases fitting TRBD2. Looked up from germline, CDR1 is LGHDT and CDR2 is YNNKEL (reference sequence). The V gene end was trimmed by 1 base and the J gene end by 4 bases; junction bases not matched to a gene: 2. CDR3 length equals 15 residues. The CDR3 bases are TGTGCCAGCAGCCAAGGTAGCGGGAGTTACAATGAGCAGTTCTTC. Its translation is CASSQGSGSYNEQFF.

The chain uses TRBV4-1 and TRBJ2-7, with 9 nucleotides matching TRBD1. The CDR3 loop spans 14 amino acids. Germline V lookup: CDR1 MGHRA, CDR2 YSYEKL. The ends lost 2 bases at V and 4 bases at J; junction bases unmatched: 3. The CDR3 DNA is TGCGCCAGCAGCCAACTGACAGGGGGGTACGAGCAGTACTTC. Amino acids: CASSQLTGGYEQYF.

The chain joins TRBV14 to TRBJ2-5; D remains ambiguous. This CDR3 is 13 amino acids long. V lost 1 base, J lost 5 bases, and 8 bases lay in between. Germline V gene sequence: CDR1 SGHDN, CDR2 FVKESK. The CDR3 DNA sequence: TGTGCCAGCAGCCAAGGACTCCGGGAGACCCAGTACTTC. Its translation is CASSQGLRETQYF.

The chain links TRBV28 to TRBJ1-1, with unresolved D. V was clipped by 6 bases and J by 1 base, with 15 bases between them. Germline values: CDR1 MDHEN, CDR2 SYDVKM. This CDR3 contains 15 residues. CDR3 in DNA: TGTGCCAGCAGAGCTACGTCTGGATGGAACACTGAAGCTTTCTTT. Residues: CASRATSGWNTEAFF.

V is TRBV15 and J is TRBJ1-6; D gene unclear. The CDR3 contains 15 residues. Germline lookup yields CDR1 LNHNV and CDR2 YYDKDF (reference sequence). V was pared by 0 bases and J by 5 bases, with 8 bases between. For the CDR3, the DNA is TGTGCCACCAGCAGAGATCGAGGCGATAATTCACCCCTCCACTTT. This translates into CATSRDRGDNSPLHF.

The chain uses TRBV27 and TRBJ2-3; 10 nucleotides agree with TRBD2. V gave up 5 bases and J gave up 5 bases; unmatched junction bases: 10. The germline gives CDR1 MNHEY, CDR2 SMNVEV (reference sequence). The CDR3 has 16 amino acids. CDR3 region: CASSPIAGGHGDTQYF. Written as DNA, the CDR3 is TGTGCCAGCAGTCCGATAGCGGGGGGCCACGGAGATACGCAGTATTTT.

The V call is TRBV6-4, the J call TRBJ2-1; 10 positions match TRBD2. This CDR3 comprises 15 residues. The V segment lost 3 bases and the J segment 7 bases; nucleotides outside the gene matches: 6. Germline CDR1 reads MRHNA; CDR2 reads SNTAGT. The CDR3 DNA is TGTGCCAGCAGTGAAAGCGGGGGGGCTGGGAATGAGCAGTTCTTC. It translates to CASSESGGAGNEQFF.